The rows below give T cell receptor beta chains drawn from one sample of a study of blood T cell repertoires in COVID-19. Method: immunoSEQ multiplex PCR; TCRdb's copy keeps in-frame clones and lacks some. The table lists about 180,000 clones, about 86% of them singletons. Sequences were obtained from peripheral blood. These receptors originate from a man between 45 and 60 years old with active or convalescent COVID-19. Both conserved end residues are part of each CDR3. The D gene is left open where the match is weak. The size entry is marked missing in some rows and otherwise reads once, few, many or a size class.

TRBV7-8	TRBD2	TRBJ2-7	-	TGTGCCAGCAGCTCACCTCTAGCGGGGAGCTCCTACGAGCAGTACTTC	CASSSPLAGSSYEQYF
TRBV11-3	-	TRBJ2-7	few	TGTGCCAGCAGCCCATTGGCAGCGACGATTCCCTACGAGCAGTACTTC	CASSPLAATIPYEQYF
TRBV7-2	-	TRBJ1-1	-	TGTGCCAGCAGCTCTCAAGGGGGGGCGACTGAAGCTTTCTTT	CASSSQGGATEAFF
TRBV12-3/TRBV12-4	-	TRBJ2-1	-	TGTGCCAGCACGCTCGTCGGGAAGCAGTTCTTC	CASTLVGKQFF
TRBV18	TRBD1	TRBJ1-1	-	TGTGCCAGCTCACAAACCCGGGACAGGAGGGCTGAAGCTTTCTTT	CASSQTRDRRAEAFF
TRBV2	-	TRBJ2-7	-	TGTGCCAGCAGTGAATTTAACAGATACTACGAGCAGTACTTC	CASSEFNRYYEQYF
TRBV29-1	TRBD2	TRBJ2-2	-	TGCAGCGTTGAACGGCTAGCGGGAGCCCCCGGGGAGCTGTTTTTT	CSVERLAGAPGELFF
TRBV2	-	TRBJ1-5	-	TGTGCCAGCAGTGAACAGGTGCAGCCCCAGCATTTT	CASSEQVQPQHF
TRBV3-1/TRBV3-2	-	TRBJ2-2	-	TGTGCCAGCAGCCTACTAGCCCCCGGGGAGCTGTTTTTT	CASSLLAPGELFF
TRBV23-1	-	TRBJ1-2	-	TGCGCCAGCAGTCAATTTGGGGAGCTGTCCTATGGCTACACCTTC	CASSQFGELSYGYTF
TRBV27	-	TRBJ2-1	-	TGTGCCAGCAGTTTGAGGGCGTCAAGCTCCTACAATGAGCAGTTCTTC	CASSLRASSSYNEQFF
TRBV2	-	TRBJ2-2	-	TGTGCCAGCAGTGTTGGCAGGAACACCGGGGAGCTGTTTTTT	CASSVGRNTGELFF
TRBV7-8	TRBD2	TRBJ2-1	-	TGTGCCAGCAGCCCCCAGGTAGCGGGAGGCTACAATGAGCAGTTCTTC	CASSPQVAGGYNEQFF
TRBV5-8	-	TRBJ2-1	-	TGTGCCAGCAGCTTGTTTGGAATATCAGGGAAATACAATGAGCAGTTCTTC	CASSLFGISGKYNEQFF
TRBV19	TRBD2	TRBJ2-1	-	TGTGCCACCCGTGGCGGGAGCAACAATGAGCAGTTCTTC	CATRGGSNNEQFF
TRBV6-5	-	TRBJ1-2	-	TGTGCCAGCAGTTACCGAGGGACTGAAGGTGGCTACACCTTC	CASSYRGTEGGYTF
TRBV19	-	TRBJ2-7	-	TGTGCCAGTAGTATTGTTGGAGGGGGCCCGGAATACTTC	CASSIVGGGPEYF
TRBV19	TRBD1	TRBJ1-4	-	TGTGCCAGCAGACAGGGGTCTGGGAATGAAAAACTGTTTTTT	CASRQGSGNEKLFF
TRBV5-1	TRBD2	TRBJ2-1	-	TGCGCCAGCAGCTTGGATAGCGGGGGTTACAATGAGCAGTTCTTC	CASSLDSGGYNEQFF
TRBV29-1	-	TRBJ2-3	-	TGCAGCGTTGTATCAGGGGTAGATACGCAGTATTTT	CSVVSGVDTQYF
TRBV18	-	TRBJ2-2	-	TGTGCCAGCTCACCGGCAGGGAGGACCACCGGGGAGCTGTTTTTT	CASSPAGRTTGELFF
TRBV6-5	TRBD1	TRBJ1-5	-	TGTGCCAGCAGTTACTCCTACAGGGGTCAGCCCCAGCATTTT	CASSYSYRGQPQHF
TRBV6-2/TRBV6-3	-	TRBJ1-2	-	TGTGCCAGCAGTTACTCGATTACAGTGGGGAGCTATGGCTACACCTTC	CASSYSITVGSYGYTF
TRBV6-5	-	TRBJ1-2	once	TGTGCCAGCAGCATTTTAGGGGTAGCTAACTATGGCTACACCTTC	CASSILGVANYGYTF
TRBV6-1	TRBD1	TRBJ1-2	-	TGTGCCAGCAGTGAAGCGCGGCAGGGGGTTGGCTACACCTTC	CASSEARQGVGYTF
TRBV29-1	TRBD1	TRBJ1-4	-	TGCAGCGTTGATGCCGGGACAGGGGTTGGAGAAAAACTGTTTTTT	CSVDAGTGVGEKLFF